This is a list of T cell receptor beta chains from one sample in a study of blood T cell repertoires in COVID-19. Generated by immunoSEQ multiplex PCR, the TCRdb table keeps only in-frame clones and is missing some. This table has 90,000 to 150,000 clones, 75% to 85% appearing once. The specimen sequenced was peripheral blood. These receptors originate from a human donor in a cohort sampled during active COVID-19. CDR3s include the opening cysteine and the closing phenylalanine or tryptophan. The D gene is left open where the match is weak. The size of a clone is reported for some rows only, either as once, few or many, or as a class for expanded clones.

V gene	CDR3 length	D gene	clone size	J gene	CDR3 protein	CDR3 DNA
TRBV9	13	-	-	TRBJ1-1	CASSMGQNTEAFF	TGTGCCAGCAGCATGGGACAGAACACTGAAGCTTTCTTT
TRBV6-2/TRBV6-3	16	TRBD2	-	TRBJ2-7	CASSSRGTSGRYEQYF	TGTGCCAGCAGCTCCCGTGGGACTAGCGGGAGGTACGAGCAGTACTTC
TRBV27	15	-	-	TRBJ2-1	CASSRSWSPYNEQFF	TGTGCCAGCAGTCGTAGCTGGTCCCCCTACAATGAGCAGTTCTTC
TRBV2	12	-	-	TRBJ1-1	CASTFMSTEAFF	TGTGCCAGCACCTTCATGAGCACTGAAGCTTTCTTT
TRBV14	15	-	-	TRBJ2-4	CASSQDPGAKNIQYF	TGTGCCAGCAGCCAAGACCCGGGTGCCAAAAACATTCAGTACTTC
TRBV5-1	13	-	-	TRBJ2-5	CASRYGTQETQYF	TGCGCCAGCCGCTACGGGACACAAGAGACCCAGTACTTC
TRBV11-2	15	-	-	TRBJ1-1	CASTLVQTSGTEAFF	TGTGCCAGCACCTTAGTCCAGACGTCGGGCACTGAAGCTTTCTTT
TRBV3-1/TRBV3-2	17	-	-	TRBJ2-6	CASSQATGASGANVLTF	TGTGCCAGCAGCCAAGCTACGGGAGCTTCCGGGGCCAACGTCCTGACTTTC
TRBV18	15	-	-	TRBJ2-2	CASSPRTKNTGELFF	TGTGCCAGCTCACCGCGGACAAAGAACACCGGGGAGCTGTTTTTT
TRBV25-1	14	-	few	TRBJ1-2	CASSFGTGPGGYTF	TGTGCCAGCAGCTTCGGAACAGGGCCGGGTGGCTACACCTTC
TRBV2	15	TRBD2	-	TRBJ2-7	CASRTGTSGTHEQYF	TGTGCCAGCAGAACTGGGACTAGCGGGACCCACGAGCAGTACTTC
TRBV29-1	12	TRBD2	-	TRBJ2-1	CSHSGAYNEQFF	TGCAGCCATAGCGGGGCCTACAATGAGCAGTTCTTC
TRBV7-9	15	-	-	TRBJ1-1	CASSLARGIMAEAFF	TGTGCCAGCAGCCTCGCCCGGGGGATTATGGCTGAAGCTTTCTTT
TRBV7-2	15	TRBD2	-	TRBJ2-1	CASSFGEGRYNEQFF	TGTGCCAGCAGCTTCGGGGAGGGTCGGTACAATGAGCAGTTCTTC
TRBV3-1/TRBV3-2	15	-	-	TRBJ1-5	CASSPGSGSNQPQHF	TGTGCCAGCAGCCCAGGCAGCGGTAGCAATCAGCCCCAGCATTTT
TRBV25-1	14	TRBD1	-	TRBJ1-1	CASSVWGQGGEAFF	TGTGCCAGCAGTGTTTGGGGACAGGGGGGTGAAGCTTTCTTT
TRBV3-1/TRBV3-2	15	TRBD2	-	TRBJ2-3	CASSPTSGSTDTQYF	TGTGCCAGCAGCCCCACTAGCGGTTCCACAGATACGCAGTATTTT